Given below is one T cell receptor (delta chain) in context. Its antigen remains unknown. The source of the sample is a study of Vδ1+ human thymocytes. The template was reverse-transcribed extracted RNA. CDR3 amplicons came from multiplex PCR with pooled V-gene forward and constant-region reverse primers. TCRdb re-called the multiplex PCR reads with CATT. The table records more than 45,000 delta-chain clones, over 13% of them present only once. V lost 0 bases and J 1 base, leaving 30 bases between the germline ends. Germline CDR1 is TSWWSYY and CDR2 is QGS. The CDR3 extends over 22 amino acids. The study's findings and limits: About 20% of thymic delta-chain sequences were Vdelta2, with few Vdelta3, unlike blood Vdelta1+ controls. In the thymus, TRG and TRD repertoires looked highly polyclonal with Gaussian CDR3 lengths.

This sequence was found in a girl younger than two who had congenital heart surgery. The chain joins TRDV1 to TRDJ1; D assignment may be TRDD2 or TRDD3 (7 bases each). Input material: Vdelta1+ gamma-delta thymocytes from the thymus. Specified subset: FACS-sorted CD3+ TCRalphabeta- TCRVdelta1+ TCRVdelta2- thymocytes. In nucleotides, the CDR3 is TGTGCTCTTGGGGAACTAGCCTTCCTCCCTCGTCTGGGGGCCCCCCGCACCGATAAACTCATCTTT. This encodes CALGELAFLPRLGAPRTDKLIF.